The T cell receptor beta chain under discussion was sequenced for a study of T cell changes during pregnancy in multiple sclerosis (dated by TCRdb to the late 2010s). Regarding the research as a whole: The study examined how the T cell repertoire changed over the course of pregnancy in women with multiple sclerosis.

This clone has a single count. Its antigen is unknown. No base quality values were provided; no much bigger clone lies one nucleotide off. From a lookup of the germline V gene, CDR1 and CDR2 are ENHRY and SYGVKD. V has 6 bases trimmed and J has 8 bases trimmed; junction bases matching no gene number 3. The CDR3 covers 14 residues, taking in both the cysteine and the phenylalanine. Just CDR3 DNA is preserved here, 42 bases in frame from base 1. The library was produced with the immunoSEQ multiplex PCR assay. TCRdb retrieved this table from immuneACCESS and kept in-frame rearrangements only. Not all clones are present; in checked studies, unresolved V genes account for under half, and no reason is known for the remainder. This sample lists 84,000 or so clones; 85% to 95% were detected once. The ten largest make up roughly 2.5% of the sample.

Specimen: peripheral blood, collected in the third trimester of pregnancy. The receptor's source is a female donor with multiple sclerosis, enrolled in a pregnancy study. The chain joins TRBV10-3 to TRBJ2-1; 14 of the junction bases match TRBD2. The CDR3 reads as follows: CAIRETSGGDEQFF. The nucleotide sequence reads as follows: TGTGCCATCAGAGAGACTAGCGGGGGGGATGAGCAGTTCTTC.